These 14 T cell receptor beta chains were all obtained from the same sample, sequenced in a study of T cell changes during pregnancy in multiple sclerosis. The method was immunoSEQ multiplex PCR; TCRdb's version includes in-frame clones alone and lacks a portion of them. This sample has approximately 60,000 clones; approximately 94% occur once, and the top ten carry around 3.2%. This sample comprised CD8+ T cells from peripheral blood mononuclear cells, obtained in the third trimester of pregnancy. The receptors here all came from a female donor with multiple sclerosis, enrolled in a pregnancy study.

The CDR3 DNA follows: TGCAGCGTTTACGGGACAGGGAAAGGCTACACCTTC. Translation: CSVYGTGKGYTF. This rearrangement joins TRBV29-1 to TRBJ1-2, with TRBD1 matching over 9 bases. Germline assignment: CDR1 SQVTM and CDR2 ANQGSEA. With V trimmed by 5 bases and J by 8 bases, 6 bases remained unmatched. The length of the CDR3 is 12 residues.

The V and J genes are TRBV14 and TRBJ1-1; D is uncertain. V was shortened by 6 bases and J by 8 bases, with 10 bases between the two germline ends. The CDR3 consists of 11 residues. Per germline, CDR1 SGHDN and CDR2 FVKESK. CDR3 coding DNA: TGTGCCAGCAGTTTGTATGGCGAAGCTTTCTTT. The encoded protein is CASSLYGEAFF.

The rearrangement uses TRBV4-1 and TRBJ1-4; TRBD1 matches 8 bases. The germline CDR1 and CDR2 sequences are MGHRA and YSYEKL. The CDR3 loop spans 15 amino acids. The junction had 5 bases not matched to a gene; V was cut back by 0 bases and J by 8 bases. This chain's CDR3 is CASSQEGGTGEKLFF. CDR3 bases: TGCGCCAGCAGCCAAGAGGGCGGGACAGGAGAAAAACTGTTTTTT.

This chain links TRBV10-1 with TRBJ2-3; TRBD2 matches at 7 bases. The CDR3 contains 16 residues. V shed 0 bases, J shed 6 bases, and the junction held 9 bases outside the gene matches. CDR1 and CDR2 from the germline V gene are WNHNN and SYGVQD (reference sequence). The CDR3 region is CASSESTGGGFDTQYF. As DNA, the CDR3 is TGCGCCAGCAGTGAGTCGACGGGAGGTGGGTTTGATACGCAGTATTTT.

The chain carries TRBV6-6 and TRBJ2-3; D remains unclear. Germline V gene lookup returns CDR1 MNHNY and CDR2 SVGAGI (reference sequence). The CDR3 spans 13 residues. The V end lost 2 bases, the J end lost 5 bases, and 8 bases lay between the germline ends. CDR3: CASSYAPRDTQYF. The CDR3 region has the DNA TGTGCCAGCAGTTACGCCCCGCGAGATACGCAGTATTTT.

The V gene is TRBV28, the J gene TRBJ1-4; 7 positions agree with TRBD1. The CDR3 covers 15 residues. Trimming took 1 base from V and 7 from J; bases not matched to a gene: 6. Germline V lookup: CDR1 MDHEN, CDR2 SYDVKM. The CDR3 DNA follows: TGTGCCAGCAGTTTATACAGGGGTTCAGGTGAAAAACTGTTTTTT. This translates into CASSLYRGSGEKLFF.

The chain uses TRBV19 and TRBJ2-5, with 7 nucleotides matching TRBD1. The germline V gene encodes CDR1 LNHDA and CDR2 SQIVND (reference sequence). This CDR3 spans 14 amino acids. Germline trimming cut 4 bases from V and 5 bases from J; bases unmatched to any gene: 7. CDR3 region: CASSKDREGETQYF. CDR3 in DNA: TGTGCCAGTAGTAAAGACAGGGAAGGTGAGACCCAGTACTTC.

The chain employs TRBV2 and TRBJ2-3; possible D gene TRBD2, 7 bases. Germline CDR1 SNHLY, CDR2 FYNNEI. Trimming removed 7 bases from V and 1 base from J, with 21 bases in between. This CDR3 comprises 17 residues. As DNA, the CDR3 is TGTGCCAGCAAGGAAGGTGTGGGAGGGGGAGGCACAGATACGCAGTATTTT. Translation: CASKEGVGGGGTDTQYF.

The chain recombines TRBV27 with TRBJ2-1, with 8 positions matching TRBD1. Germline V gives CDR1 MNHEY, CDR2 SMNVEV (reference sequence). J gave up 7 bases and V 5 bases, and 7 bases lay outside the gene matches. The CDR3 covers 14 residues. CDR3 sequence: CASSVTGAGNEQFF. For the CDR3, the DNA is TGTGCCAGCAGTGTGACAGGGGCGGGTAATGAGCAGTTCTTC.

V usage is TRBV4-3 and J usage is TRBJ2-1; 9 bases fit TRBD2. The length of the CDR3 is 17 residues. Germline values: CDR1 LGHNA, CDR2 YSLEER. J was trimmed by 4 bases and V by 3 bases; bases with no gene match: 10. The CDR3 DNA sequence: TGCGCCAGCAGCCATTATACTCTAGCGGGATCTTACAATGAGCAGTTCTTC. Its protein product is CASSHYTLAGSYNEQFF.

The chain links TRBV19 to TRBJ2-7; D perhaps matches TRBD2 (6 bases). The CDR3 consists of 15 residues. The V gene lost 2 bases and the J gene lost 6 bases, with 17 bases spanning the gap. The germline V gene encodes CDR1 LNHDA and CDR2 SQIVND (reference sequence). CDR3 region: CASSIRRGKGFEQYF. Written as DNA, the CDR3 is TGTGCCAGTAGTATAAGGCGGGGTAAGGGGTTCGAGCAGTACTTC. Using reference TRBV19 and TRBJ2-7 for the parts outside the CDR3, the full variable domain is DGGITQSPKYLFRKEGQNVTLSCEQNLNHDAMYWYRQDPGQGLRLIYYSQIVNDFQKGDIAEGYSVSREKKESFPLTVTSAQKNPTAFYLCASSIRRGKGFEQYFGPGTRLTVT.

V is TRBV9 and J is TRBJ2-3; 8 bases match TRBD2. V was clipped by 2 bases and J by 3 bases; unmatched bases: 8. The CDR3 has 16 residues. The germline V gene has CDR1 SGDLS and CDR2 YYNGEE. CDR3 sequence reads: CASSVGGGLVTDTQYF. The CDR3 DNA follows: TGTGCCAGCAGCGTGGGGGGGGGACTAGTTACAGATACGCAGTATTTT.

The genes are TRBV14 and TRBJ1-1; D perhaps matches TRBD1 (6 bases). CDR1 is SGHDN and CDR2 is FVKESK in the germline V gene. The ends were cut back, 2 bases at V and 1 base at J, with 17 bases in the middle. The CDR3 covers 17 residues. The CDR3 here is CASSQSQGWASNTEAFF. CDR3 DNA: TGTGCCAGCAGCCAATCTCAGGGGTGGGCGTCGAACACTGAAGCTTTCTTT.

This chain joins TRBV6-6 and TRBJ1-1; the match to TRBD1 covers 12 bases. Looked up from germline, CDR1 is MNHNY and CDR2 is SVGAGI (reference sequence). The CDR3 runs 15 residues. J lost 7 bases, V lost 2 bases, and 5 bases had no gene match. CDR3 DNA sequence: TGTGCCAGCAGTTACAACCGGGACAGGGGGCTTGAAGCTTTCTTT. This translates into CASSYNRDRGLEAFF.